This T cell receptor beta chain derives from a study of T cells in Graves' hyperthyroidism and ophthalmopathy. The wider study: The blood sample was taken at first diagnosis, before treatment began. Study conclusions and caveats: In the analysis, a 13 V-J model separated ophthalmopathy from stable hyperthyroidism.

Each patient was aged 18 to 65 and had newly diagnosed hyperthyroidism of under 2 months' duration. Not enrolled were patients with uncontrolled infection, other autoimmune disease, pregnancy or lactation. Notes on this clonotype: The antigen is not known.

CDR3 length: 15 amino acids. Germline CDR1 is SEHNR and CDR2 is FQNEAQ (reference sequence). V lost 2 bases and J lost 5, with 16 bases in between. The CDR3 regions of TCR beta were amplified from RNA transcripts. TCR CDR3 regions were first amplified by RT-PCR with HTBI primers. TCRdb called the multiplex PCR reads again in MiXCR, with one record for every CDR3 protein. The sample has about 360,000 distinct CDR3 sequences; over 10% are singletons. The sequence was obtained from a young woman with Graves' hyperthyroidism. The chain joins TRBV7-9 to TRBJ2-7, with D unresolved. The material sequenced was blood. The CDR3 is CASSLFRSQKDEQYF. The CDR3 nucleotides are TGTGCCAGCAGCTTATTCCGATCCCAGAAGGACGAGCAGTACTTC.